The next 28 T cell receptor beta chains were all read from a single sample in a study of T cell responses to AZD1222 COVID-19 vaccine (dated by TCRdb to the early 2020s). The label giving this sample's time point can be read as: about 28 days (+/-7) after the second vaccine dose. The library was made by the immunoSEQ multiplex PCR assay. TCRdb took this table from immuneACCESS and kept in-frame rearrangements with V and J called. Such tables lack part of the clones; where checked against another copy, unresolved V genes explain under half of the gap, and the rest is unexplained. The sample includes approximately 75,000 clones, with more than 75% observed a single time. The ten largest clones take up roughly 18% of the sample. The source material was peripheral blood, sampled 28 days after the second AZD1222 dose. Source of these receptors: an adult who received the AZD1222 COVID-19 vaccine.

V gene TRBV28 combines with J gene TRBJ1-4; 8 bases are shared with TRBD1. This CDR3 is 15 amino acids long. Trimming removed 3 bases from V and 6 bases from J; junction bases left unmatched: 6. From germline, CDR1 is MDHEN and CDR2 SYDVKM. DNA for the CDR3: TGTGCCAGCAGTTTTTCGGGGACAGGTGATGAAAAACTGTTTTTT. It encodes CASSFSGTGDEKLFF.

The sample holds one count of this clone. This chain connects TRBV11-3 to TRBJ2-3; D not certain. This CDR3 contains 13 residues. The germline V gene encodes CDR1 SGHNT and CDR2 YENEEA. V gave up 5 bases and J gave up 0 bases, with 6 bases separating them. CDR3 sequence: CASSGVSTDTQYF. The CDR3 DNA is TGTGCCAGCAGCGGGGTCAGCACAGATACGCAGTATTTT.

The rearrangement links TRBV7-2 to TRBJ2-1; 11 bases are shared with TRBD2. The CDR3 consists of 14 residues. The germline gives CDR1 SGHTA, CDR2 FQGNSA. Trimming took 5 bases from V and 10 from J; bases not matched to a gene: 7. CDR3 sequence: CASSARTSGLEQFF. The CDR3 nucleotides are TGTGCCAGCAGCGCACGGACTAGCGGGTTAGAGCAGTTCTTC.

This clone has just a few counts. The chain combines TRBV30 with TRBJ2-7; 7 bases map to TRBD1. After removal of 6 bases from V and 5 bases from J, the junction contained 13 bases not matched to a gene. CDR3 length: 14 amino acids. Germline CDR1 reads GTSNPN; CDR2 reads SVGIG (reference sequence). The CDR3 spells CACLNRGLGNEQYF. As DNA, the CDR3 is TGTGCCTGCCTTAACAGGGGCTTGGGGAACGAGCAGTACTTC.

In this sample, this clone turned up once. This rearrangement joins TRBV6-5 to TRBJ2-7; D assignment may be TRBD1 or TRBD2 (5 bases each). The CDR3 spans 15 residues. Trimming took 7 bases from V and 0 from J, leaving 16 bases between them. CDR1 and CDR2 (germline): MNHEY, SVGAGI. The CDR3 protein is CASKMAGTVSYEQYF. DNA of the CDR3: TGTGCCAGCAAGATGGCCGGGACGGTCTCCTACGAGCAGTACTTC.

This sequence joins TRBV9 and TRBJ1-6, with D maybe TRBD1 (5 bases). With 0 bases removed from V and 8 bases from J, the gap between germline ends came to 15 bases. The germline gives CDR1 SGDLS, CDR2 YYNGEE. This CDR3 is built from 16 residues. CDR3 sequence: CASSVGLGPADSPLHF. The CDR3 DNA sequence: TGTGCCAGCAGCGTAGGATTGGGGCCAGCGGATTCACCCCTCCACTTT.

V and J are TRBV18 and TRBJ1-5; weak D call: TRBD1 (6 bases). The CDR3 spans 14 residues. Germline V gene sequence: CDR1 KGHSH, CDR2 LQKENI. V shed 2 bases and J shed 4 bases, with 9 bases lying between them. The CDR3 sequence is CASSPTGPNQPQHF. The CDR3 nucleotides read TGTGCCAGCTCACCAACAGGGCCTAATCAGCCCCAGCATTTT. Full variable domain (missing parts from reference TRBV18 and TRBJ1-5): NAGVMQNPRHLVRRRGQEARLRCSPMKGHSHVYWYRQLPEEGLKFMVYLQKENIIDESGMPKERFSAEFPKEGPSILRIQQVVRGDSAAYFCASSPTGPNQPQHFGDGTRLSIL.

This clone came up a few times. The V call is TRBV6-6, the J call TRBJ2-2; no clear D. Germline lookup yields CDR1 MNHNY and CDR2 SVGAGI (reference sequence). The CDR3 totals 14 residues. V lost 7 bases and J lost 3, with 12 bases in between. The chain's CDR3 is CASTYFGDTGELFF. The CDR3 nucleotides read TGTGCCAGCACCTACTTCGGCGACACCGGGGAGCTGTTTTTT.

This clone was counted once. The V call is TRBV27, the J call TRBJ2-7; the D gene is possibly TRBD2 (6 bases). Germline V lookup: CDR1 MNHEY, CDR2 SMNVEV (reference sequence). V was shortened by 1 base and J by 3 bases, with 7 bases between the two germline ends. The CDR3 is 13 residues long. The CDR3 spells CASSLYGGYEQYF. The CDR3 DNA sequence: TGTGCCAGCAGTTTATACGGGGGCTACGAGCAGTACTTC.

The V call is TRBV5-4, the J call TRBJ1-1, with D possibly TRBD1 on 5 matching bases. The CDR3 spans 14 residues. Germline loops: CDR1 SGHNT, CDR2 YYREEE (reference sequence). V lost 0 bases and J lost 11, with 17 bases in between. CDR3 bases: TGTGCCAGCAGCTTGGAGCGGGGCCAAACGGTGGCTTTCTTT. This sequence encodes CASSLERGQTVAFF.

V usage is TRBV30 and J usage is TRBJ1-6, with TRBD1 matching over 7 bases. The CDR3 contains 13 residues. Germline CDR1 reads GTSNPN; CDR2 reads SVGIG (reference sequence). V was pared by 4 bases and J by 9 bases, with 6 bases of the junction left unmatched. The CDR3 protein is CAWTDRVPSPLHF. The CDR3 region has the DNA TGTGCCTGGACCGACAGGGTCCCTTCACCCCTCCACTTT. The full variable domain, with the rest looked up from reference TRBV30 and TRBJ1-6, is SQTIHQWPATLVQPVGSPLSLECTVEGTSNPNLYWYRQAAGRGLQLLFYSVGIGQISSEVPQNLSASRPQDRQFILSSKKLLLSDSGFYLCAWTDRVPSPLHFGNGTRLTVT.

The V call is TRBV27, the J call TRBJ1-3; D is possibly TRBD1 (5 bases). Between the trimmed V and J ends, which lost 9 bases and 0 bases, there was a span of 27 bases. The germline V gene encodes CDR1 MNHEY and CDR2 SMNVEV (reference sequence). The CDR3 is 19 amino acids. CDR3 sequence reads: CASRLPVARGPLSGNTIYF. The CDR3 bases are TGTGCCAGTCGGCTACCAGTCGCGCGGGGCCCCCTCTCTGGAAACACCATATATTTT.

The chain joins TRBV19 to TRBJ1-1; D might be TRBD1 (5 bases). This CDR3 spans 13 amino acids. The germline V and J ends were trimmed by 7 bases and 2 bases, with 11 bases remaining between them. Per germline, CDR1 LNHDA and CDR2 SQIVND (reference sequence). In nucleotides, the CDR3 is TGTGCCAGTACCCTGACAGCCAACACTGAAGCTTTCTTT. As protein: CASTLTANTEAFF.

V gene TRBV30 combines with J gene TRBJ1-2; D might be TRBD1 (6 bases). V was trimmed by 8 bases and J by 1 base, leaving 14 bases between them. There are 13 residues in the CDR3. CDR1 is GTSNPN and CDR2 is SVGIG in the germline V gene (reference sequence). CDR3 DNA sequence: TGTGCCCATGAGACGGACAGTAACTATGGCTACACCTTC. Translation: CAHETDSNYGYTF.

This chain links TRBV20-1 with TRBJ1-5, with 9 nucleotides matching TRBD1. The trim removed 3 bases at V and 7 bases at J, leaving 4 bases unmatched. The CDR3 spans 13 residues. Germline V lookup: CDR1 DFQATT, CDR2 SNEGSKA (reference sequence). For the CDR3, the DNA is TGCAGTGCTAGTACGGGACAGGGCCAGCCCCAGCATTTT. Amino acids: CSASTGQGQPQHF.

The chain carries TRBV6-5 and TRBJ1-1; D uncertain. Germline-derived CDR1 and CDR2 are MNHEY and SVGAGI. Trimming cost V 0 bases and J 1 base, with 3 bases left between them. This CDR3 region has 13 residues. The CDR3 sequence: CASSYSRNTEAFF. The CDR3 bases are TGTGCCAGCAGTTACTCACGGAACACTGAAGCTTTCTTT.

The chain carries TRBV18 and TRBJ1-2; D ambiguous. With 4 bases removed from V and 7 bases from J, the gap between germline ends came to 13 bases. This CDR3 has 13 residues. Per germline, CDR1 KGHSH and CDR2 LQKENI. CDR3 loop: CASSQATAGGYTF. As DNA, the CDR3 is TGTGCCAGCTCACAGGCGACCGCGGGTGGCTACACCTTC. Filled out from reference TRBV18 and TRBJ1-2, the complete variable domain reads NAGVMQNPRHLVRRRGQEARLRCSPMKGHSHVYWYRQLPEEGLKFMVYLQKENIIDESGMPKERFSAEFPKEGPSILRIQQVVRGDSAAYFCASSQATAGGYTFGSGTRLTVV.

V and J are TRBV30 and TRBJ1-5; no clear D gene. CDR3 length: 12 amino acids. Per the germline V gene, CDR1 is GTSNPN and CDR2 is SVGIG (reference sequence). Trimming took off 1 base at V and 8 bases at J, with 9 bases between the two ends. CDR3 residues: CAWSGSTEPQHF. DNA for the CDR3: TGTGCCTGGAGTGGGAGTACAGAGCCCCAGCATTTT.

This chain uses TRBV5-8 with TRBJ2-4; the D is unclear. Trimming took 2 bases from V and 1 from J, leaving 10 bases between them. Germline CDR1 is SGHTS and CDR2 is YDEGEE. The CDR3 loop spans 15 amino acids. CDR3 sequence reads: CASSLDNLAKNIQYF. CDR3 DNA sequence: TGTGCCAGCAGCTTAGACAACCTCGCCAAAAACATTCAGTACTTC.

This clone was recorded only once. The J gene is TRBJ2-2, the V gene TRBV6-1; no reliable D call. The V and J ends lost 6 bases and 5 bases respectively, with 7 bases between them. The CDR3 loop spans 12 amino acids. Germline loops: CDR1 MNHNS, CDR2 SASEGT. The CDR3 DNA sequence: TGTGCCAGCAGCTCCTATACCGGGGAGCTGTTTTTT. As protein: CASSSYTGELFF.

This sequence joins TRBV27 and TRBJ2-1; a possible D gene is TRBD2 (6 bases). Per germline, CDR1 MNHEY and CDR2 SMNVEV (reference sequence). CDR3 length: 16 residues. V was clipped by 3 bases and J by 3 bases, with 15 bases between them. In nucleotides, the CDR3 is TGTGCCAGCAGTTTCGGCCCCCACGGGGGCTACAATGAGCAGTTCTTC. It yields the protein CASSFGPHGGYNEQFF.

This rearrangement joins TRBV7-8 to TRBJ1-4, with a tentative D call TRBD1 (5 bases). V shed 5 bases and J shed 4 bases, with 11 bases lying between them. The germline V gene has CDR1 SGHVS and CDR2 FQNEAQ. The length of the CDR3 is 14 residues. The CDR3 DNA reads as TGTGCCAGCAGCCCTGACAGAATTAATGAAAAACTGTTTTTT. Translation gives CASSPDRINEKLFF.

The chain joins TRBV30 to TRBJ1-6; a possible D gene is TRBD1 (5 bases). V was shortened by 5 bases and J by 7 bases, with 18 bases between the two germline ends. There are 15 residues in the CDR3. Germline V gene sequence: CDR1 GTSNPN, CDR2 SVGIG (reference sequence). CDR3 sequence: CAWGAEGRRNSPLHF. The CDR3 DNA sequence: TGTGCCTGGGGGGCCGAGGGACGGCGGAATTCACCCCTCCACTTT. Based on the CDR3 plus reference TRBV30 and TRBJ1-6, the full variable domain is SQTIHQWPATLVQPVGSPLSLECTVEGTSNPNLYWYRQAAGRGLQLLFYSVGIGQISSEVPQNLSASRPQDRQFILSSKKLLLSDSGFYLCAWGAEGRRNSPLHFGNGTRLTVT.

The chain joins TRBV4-1 to TRBJ2-7; 7 nucleotides agree with TRBD1. The CDR3 has 14 amino acids. Trimming removed 4 bases from V and 3 bases from J; junction bases left unmatched: 6. The germline V gene encodes CDR1 MGHRA and CDR2 YSYEKL. The CDR3 loop is CASSLGTEIYEQYF. As DNA, the CDR3 is TGCGCCAGCAGCCTCGGGACAGAGATCTACGAGCAGTACTTC.

The chain is built from TRBV5-1 and TRBJ1-3; D may be TRBD1 (5 bases). Trimming left V 4 bases short and J 0 bases short, with 17 bases between. This CDR3 is built from 17 residues. Germline CDR1 SGHRS, CDR2 YFSETQ. This CDR3 is CASSLGVLGASGNTIYF. The CDR3 DNA reads as TGCGCCAGCAGCCTAGGGGTCTTGGGTGCCTCTGGAAACACCATATATTTT.

This clone has a single count. The chain links TRBV27 to TRBJ1-1; 11 positions agree with TRBD1. Trimming at V came to 8 bases and at J to 7 bases, leaving 12 bases not matched to a gene. Germline-derived CDR1 and CDR2 are MNHEY and SMNVEV (reference sequence). The CDR3 loop spans 15 amino acids. The CDR3 region has the DNA TGTGCCAGCTCCGGGACAGGGGGGTTGGGAGGTGAAGCTTTCTTT. This gives the protein CASSGTGGLGGEAFF.

The J gene is TRBJ2-2, the V gene TRBV7-2; TRBD2 might be the D (6 bases). The CDR3 is 15 residues long. Germline V gives CDR1 SGHTA, CDR2 FQGNSA. V was pared by 2 bases and J by 5 bases, with 12 bases between. The CDR3: CASSLLGEETGELFF. As DNA, the CDR3 is TGTGCCAGCAGCTTATTAGGGGAGGAAACCGGGGAGCTGTTTTTT.

This rearrangement joins TRBV6-5 to TRBJ2-7; tentative D call: TRBD2 (5 bases). Germline V gene data show CDR1 as MNHEY and CDR2 as SVGAGI. This CDR3 is built from 13 residues. V was clipped by 6 bases and J by 3 bases, with 12 bases between them. Here the CDR3 DNA reads TGTGCCAGCAGGTATTCCGGGGACTACGAGCAGTACTTC. Amino acid sequence: CASRYSGDYEQYF.